This TCR beta chain was retrieved from a study of CD8+ T cells in alopecia areata listed by TCRdb under 2018. As for the study more broadly: In both human patients and the C3H/HeJ mouse model, the study applied high-throughput TCRbeta sequencing to look at T cell clonal expansion in alopecia areata. On the human side, TCRbeta sequencing was run on scalp tissue and on sorted CD4+ and CD8+ peripheral blood T cells from healthy controls and from alopecia areata patients with either patchy or totalis/universalis disease. Clonality in the scalp was compared among normal scalp (n=4), patchy alopecia areata scalp (n=8), and alopecia totalis/universalis scalp (n=8). The RNA source kit depended on sample type: the PAXgene miRNA kit for fixed scalp, the miRNeasy kit for PBMCs, and the RNeasy kit for mouse skin. TCRbeta CDR3 regions were amplified by immunoSEQ multiplex PCR with 35 Vbeta forward and 13 Jbeta reverse primers. What the authors observed across the whole study: Shared TCR sequences between patients were less evident than in mice, which may be partly attributable to HLA diversity in the patient population. Unlike mouse skin, which is dominated by gammadelta T cells, normal human skin has resident alphabeta T cells that are also sequenced, and this complicates analysis of the scalp TCR repertoire. Compared with normal scalp, lesional scalp had higher clonality and more expanded CD8+ clones, particularly in alopecia totalis/universalis, a pattern that suggests antigenic drive.

As concerns this clone: The target of this receptor is not known. No base qualities exist here, and no much larger clone lies one base off it.

PBMCs were separated by density centrifugation and stained for CD3, CD4 and CD8, after which CD4+ and CD8+ T cells were sorted on a FACSAria. Scalp biopsies and blood samples were obtained from unaffected controls. The library was obtained by the immunoSEQ multiplex PCR assay. For TCR sequencing, RNA was extracted from every sample and reverse transcribed into cDNA to serve as template. First-strand cDNA was synthesized with SuperScript III using a 2:1 mix of oligo-dT and random hexamers. A synthetic immune receptor repertoire was used to assess amplification bias, and residual bias was removed computationally. Turning to the authors' computational methods: Raw reads were preprocessed to remove errors, and CDR3 was defined by IMGT conventions from the conserved cysteine to phenylalanine. Clonality was computed as 1 minus the Shannon entropy, with the entropy normalized by log2 of the number of productive unique TCRs. Whether scalp clones were CD4 or CD8 was inferred by matching scalp TCRbeta sequences against CD4 and CD8 repertoires sorted from blood. Entries here come from immuneACCESS through TCRdb and include only in-frame sequences with V and J called. Some clones fail to appear in such tables; in the studies checked, an unresolved V gene covers under half of the shortfall, and the cause of the remainder is unknown. Clonal size and the V and J genes are those of that table, whereas D and trimming came from the DNA. The sample table holds 130,000 to 150,000 clones, of which 62% were seen once. The ten largest clones capture 30% to 45% of the sample.

Spanning cysteine to phenylalanine, the CDR3 consists of 15 amino acids. Just CDR3 DNA is preserved here, 45 bases in frame from base 1. The germline V gene specifies MGHDK as CDR1 and SYGVNS as CDR2. The germline V end is reduced by 2 bases and the J end by 2 bases; junction bases left unmatched: 2. The chain is made from TRBV25-1 and TRBJ2-1; 8 bases in the junction line up with TRBD2. Sequenced input: CD8+ T cells sorted from blood. The receptor comes from a human donor in good health. The nucleotide sequence is given as TGTGCCAGCAGTGAAGGAGCGGGAGCCTACAATGAGCAGTTCTTC. Its translation reads: CASSEGAGAYNEQFF.